Following are 15 T cell receptor beta chains from one sample sequenced in a study of cytomegalovirus exposure and HLA in healthy donors. A multiplex PCR was run with 60 Vbeta primers and 13 Jbeta primers. Sequencing was performed with immunoSEQ multiplex PCR; in TCRdb, only in-frame clones are kept and a portion is missing. Seen here are nearly 110,000 clones, roughly four fifths observed once, and the top ten hold 3.5% to 4%. The specimen was PBMCs. These receptors originate from a man in his fifties or sixties in good health and CMV-seronegative.

The gene calls are TRBV6-1 and TRBJ2-7; 11 bases agree with TRBD2. V dropped 1 base and J dropped 2; count of bases not matched to a gene: 1. Germline V gene sequence: CDR1 MNHNS, CDR2 SASEGT. The CDR3 covers 15 residues. DNA for the CDR3: TGTGCCAGCAGTGAAGGACTAGCGGGGACCTACGAGCAGTACTTC. Amino acid sequence: CASSEGLAGTYEQYF.

This rearrangement joins TRBV7-9 to TRBJ1-1; TRBD1 matches 10 bases. With V trimmed by 4 bases and J by 1 base, 3 bases remained unmatched. The CDR3 is made up of 15 amino acids. Per germline, CDR1 SEHNR and CDR2 FQNEAQ (reference sequence). This chain's CDR3 is CASSSDRGGNTEAFF. The CDR3 region has the DNA TGTGCCAGCAGCTCGGACAGGGGGGGGAACACTGAAGCTTTCTTT.

V and J are TRBV5-1 and TRBJ1-4; D is possibly TRBD1 (6 bases). This CDR3 has 15 residues. Trimming took off 2 bases at V and 8 bases at J, with 16 bases between the two ends. Germline lookup yields CDR1 SGHRS and CDR2 YFSETQ. This CDR3 reads CASSFGQTQREKLFF. CDR3 DNA sequence: TGCGCCAGCAGCTTCGGACAGACACAGAGAGAAAAACTGTTTTTT.

The chain is built from TRBV10-3 and TRBJ1-2; weak D call: TRBD1 (5 bases). Between the trimmed V and J ends, which lost 5 bases and 4 bases, there was a span of 11 bases. The germline gives CDR1 ENHRY, CDR2 SYGVKD. The CDR3 is 13 amino acids. As DNA, the CDR3 is TGTGCCATCAGTACCCTCGGGGGCTATGGCTACACCTTC. Amino acid sequence: CAISTLGGYGYTF.

The CDR3 reads CASTPRGGAFQQFF. The CDR3 DNA reads as TGTGCCAGCACTCCACGCGGGGGGGCCTTTCAGCAGTTCTTC. The rearrangement joins TRBV27 to TRBJ2-1; 9 bases align to TRBD2. The CDR3 covers 14 residues. The trim removed 7 bases at V and 11 bases at J, leaving 12 bases unmatched. CDR1 is MNHEY, CDR2 SMNVEV, per germline (reference sequence).

This chain uses TRBV6-5 with TRBJ2-5; D is unclear. The CDR3 sequence is 13 residues long. With 5 bases removed from V and 3 bases from J, the gap between germline ends came to 10 bases. CDR1 and CDR2 (germline): MNHEY, SVGAGI. The CDR3 sequence is CASSTPTKETQYF. The DNA for the CDR3 is TGTGCCAGCAGTACACCCACAAAAGAGACCCAGTACTTC.

The CDR3 sequence: CASSDSTGQGTGELFF. CDR3 nucleotides: TGTGCCAGCAGTGACTCGACGGGACAGGGTACCGGGGAGCTGTTTTTT. The chain is built from TRBV6-4 and TRBJ2-2; 9 bases agree with TRBD1. The CDR3 extends over 16 amino acids. Germline V lookup: CDR1 MRHNA, CDR2 SNTAGT. The J segment lost 5 bases and the V segment lost 0 bases, leaving 4 bases of the junction unmatched.

The chain joins TRBV5-1 to TRBJ2-5; perhaps TRBD1 as D (5 bases). V gave up 1 base and J gave up 9 bases, with 16 bases separating them. The CDR3 contains 14 residues. Germline V gene data show CDR1 as SGHRS and CDR2 as YFSETQ. In DNA form, the CDR3 reads TGCGCCAGCAGCTTGTATCAGCCCGAAGGGGCCCAGTACTTC. It codes for CASSLYQPEGAQYF.

The genes are TRBV19 and TRBJ2-3, with a tentative D call TRBD2 (5 bases). The CDR3 is 16 amino acids. CDR1 and CDR2 (germline): LNHDA, SQIVND (reference sequence). V dropped 3 bases and J dropped 1 base, with 14 bases sitting between them. The CDR3 sequence: CASSMLGQRGTDTQYF. CDR3 bases: TGTGCCAGTAGTATGCTCGGTCAGAGGGGCACAGATACGCAGTATTTT.

This clone was counted between two and nine times. This chain connects TRBV11-2 to TRBJ1-5; D ambiguous. Germline V gene data show CDR1 as SGHAT and CDR2 as FQNNGV. This CDR3 has 15 amino acids. V lost 1 base, J lost 0 bases, and 7 bases lay in between. The CDR3 nucleotides read TGTGCCAGCAGCTTAGGGCCATATAGCAATCAGCCCCAGCATTTT. Amino acids: CASSLGPYSNQPQHF.

J is TRBJ2-5 and V is TRBV6-5; 14 bases are a match to TRBD2. V dropped 4 bases and J dropped 9; count of bases not matched to a gene: 7. From germline, CDR1 is MNHEY and CDR2 SVGAGI. This CDR3 is built from 15 residues. The CDR3 spells CASSWTSGGPVAQYF. CDR3 coding DNA: TGTGCCAGCAGTTGGACTAGCGGGGGGCCTGTGGCCCAGTACTTC.

This clone was detected only once. This chain links TRBV7-3 with TRBJ1-5; D unclear. This CDR3 comprises 14 residues. V shed 2 bases and J shed 3 bases, with 8 bases lying between them. CDR1 and CDR2 from the germline V gene are SGHTA and FQGTGA. CDR3 bases: TGTGCCAGCAGCTTATGGCAGAACAATCAGCCCCAGCATTTT. It specifies CASSLWQNNQPQHF.

This chain uses TRBV6-5 with TRBJ1-2; TRBD1 is a possible D gene (6 bases). V lost 5 bases and J 2 bases, leaving 9 bases between the germline ends. Germline values: CDR1 MNHEY, CDR2 SVGAGI. The CDR3 is 13 residues long. The CDR3 DNA follows: TGTGCCAGCAGTAGACAGGCGAACTATGGCTACACCTTC. Protein sequence: CASSRQANYGYTF.

This clone showed up just a few times. This chain connects TRBV6-5 to TRBJ1-3; D is perhaps TRBD1 (5 bases). V shed 2 bases and J shed 2 bases, with 13 bases lying between them. The CDR3 is made up of 16 amino acids. Germline V gene data show CDR1 as MNHEY and CDR2 as SVGAGI. For the CDR3, the DNA is TGTGCCAGCAGTTACGGAAGGGCGGGGGCTGGAAACACCATATATTTT. It yields the protein CASSYGRAGAGNTIYF.

This clone was picked up a small number of times. The chain links TRBV18 to TRBJ1-2; 8 bases agree with TRBD1. This CDR3 comprises 15 residues. With V trimmed by 3 bases and J by 3 bases, 6 bases remained unmatched. CDR1 and CDR2 (germline): KGHSH, LQKENI. The CDR3 spells CASSPAAGGDYGYTF. CDR3 sequence (DNA): TGTGCCAGCTCACCCGCGGCAGGGGGCGACTATGGCTACACCTTC. The complete variable domain, with remaining parts taken from reference TRBV18 and TRBJ1-2, reads NAGVMQNPRHLVRRRGQEARLRCSPMKGHSHVYWYRQLPEEGLKFMVYLQKENIIDESGMPKERFSAEFPKEGPSILRIQQVVRGDSAAYFCASSPAAGGDYGYTFGSGTRLTVV.